This T cell receptor (beta chain) derives from a study of CD8 T cells in Susac syndrome. Trimming removed 2 bases at V and 6 bases at J, with 7 bases between. The CDR3 consists of 12 residues. Looked up from germline, CDR1 is LGHDT and CDR2 is YNNKEL (reference sequence). This clonotype has a handful of counts. CD8+ and CD4+ blood T cells underwent TCR beta sequencing. Healthy donors constituted the controls, which were matched for age and sex. The CD8+ and CD4+ T cells were isolated magnetically using a negative isolation approach, whereas the TEMRA cells were enriched by FACS. The RNA input was roughly 0.45 to 1 ug, and it was reverse transcribed with random hexamers. Amplification of the TCR beta CDR3 was carried out by immunoSEQ multiplex PCR, which spanned a total of 54 Vbeta and 13 Jbeta segments. TCRdb passed the immunoSEQ multiplex PCR reads through MiXCR, listing each CDR3 protein once. The sample lists under 200,000 distinct CDR3 sequences, around 95% occurring once.

The chain employs TRBV3-1 and TRBJ1-2; D may be TRBD1 (5 bases). This receptor was identified in a human donor in good health. The sample taken for sequencing was CD4+ T cells from PBMCs. CDR3 sequence reads: CASSQLGDGYTF. The CDR3 nucleotides are TGTGCCAGCAGCCAATTAGGGGATGGCTACACCTTC. Using reference TRBV3-1 and TRBJ1-2 for the parts outside the CDR3, the full variable domain is DTAVSQTPKYLVTQMGNDKSIKCEQNLGHDTMYWYKQDSKKFLKIMFSYNNKELIINETVPNRFSPKSPDKAHLNLHINSLELGDSAVYFCASSQLGDGYTFGSGTRLTVV.